The following is a TCR beta chain sequence with its context. Its antigen remains unidentified. Germline V gene data show CDR1 as LGHNA and CDR2 as YSLEER. CDR3 size: 18 residues. J lost 0 bases, V lost 0 bases, and 11 bases had no gene match. The data are from a study of blood T cells in healthy people across ages. The study, taken as a whole, reports: Per million T cells, TCR beta diversity dropped roughly linearly as age increased. Because donor CMV status was unknown, expanded clonotype changes were possibly confounded.

A minimum of 6 micrograms of total RNA was extracted per sample. Together with a sample-barcoded 5' primer, a J-beta primer mix was included in a second PCR lasting about 7 to 12 cycles. One entry per CDR3 protein, called by TCRdb with MiXCR from the 5' RACE reads. The sample holds fewer than 900,000 distinct CDR3 sequences, roughly 43% seen once. The chain uses TRBV4-3 and TRBJ2-7, with 7 bases lining up with TRBD1. The receptor's source is a woman aged 55-70 years in good health. The sequencing input was blood. The CDR3, as DNA: TGCGCCAGCAGCCAAGAGATAGTCAGGGGGTTAAGCTCCTACGAGCAGTACTTC. Its translation is CASSQEIVRGLSSYEQYF.